These T cell receptor beta chains were read from a single sample in a study of blood T cell repertoires in COVID-19. Measured with immunoSEQ multiplex PCR; TCRdb has only the in-frame clones, and not every one. The sample holds fewer than 350,000 clones, 88% seen once. The sample taken for sequencing was PBMCs or T cells enriched from blood (not recorded which). These receptors were taken from a woman aged 25 to 39 who had recovered from COVID-19. Each CDR3 is given with its conserved first and last residue. The D gene is left open where the match is weak. For some rows the clone size is stated as once, few or many, or as a class when expanded; others skip it.

cdr3_aa cdr3_nt d_call v_call clone_size j_call
CSASTGTGSIYGYTF TGCAGTGCCAGTACCGGGACAGGGTCTATATATGGCTACACCTTC TRBD1 TRBV20-1 - TRBJ1-2
CASSFGGATEAFF TGTGCCAGCAGCTTTGGGGGCGCGACTGAAGCTTTCTTT - TRBV7-3 - TRBJ1-1
CASSQEYRSTDTQYF TGCGCCAGCAGCCAAGAATACAGGTCCACAGATACGCAGTATTTT - TRBV4-1 once TRBJ2-3
CASSRAGGFYGYTF TGTGCCAGCAGCAGAGCAGGGGGCTTCTATGGCTACACCTTC TRBD1 TRBV2 - TRBJ1-2
CASSQFPAGDSYNEQFF TGTGCCAGCAGCCAATTCCCGGCAGGGGATAGCTACAATGAGCAGTTCTTC - TRBV3-1/TRBV3-2 - TRBJ2-1
CASSTRFVRDRRFHYGYTF TGTGCCAGCAGTACGAGGTTTGTCCGGGACAGGCGCTTTCACTATGGCTACACCTTC TRBD1 TRBV27 - TRBJ1-2
CASSLSGGHYNEQFF TGTGCCAGCAGTTTATCCGGAGGGCATTACAATGAGCAGTTCTTC - TRBV28 few TRBJ2-1
CASSPGGEKLFF TGTGCCAGCTCCCCAGGGGGCGAAAAACTGTTTTTT TRBD1 TRBV18 - TRBJ1-4
CASRNNEQYF TGTGCCAGCAGAAACAACGAGCAGTACTTC - TRBV2 once TRBJ2-7
CASTLTGTSGRYEQYF TGTGCCAGCACCCTAACCGGGACTAGCGGGAGGTACGAGCAGTACTTC TRBD2 TRBV27 - TRBJ2-7
CASSYGTNNEQFF TGTGCCAGCAGCTACGGGACAAACAATGAGCAGTTCTTC - TRBV5-5 - TRBJ2-1
CASSSGGDRAYNEQFF TGTGCCAGCAGCTCCGGTGGGGACAGGGCCTACAATGAGCAGTTCTTC TRBD1 TRBV11-3 - TRBJ2-1
CASSLGIDSGNTIYF TGTGCCAGCAGCTTGGGCATAGACTCTGGAAACACCATATATTTT - TRBV5-4 once TRBJ1-3
CASRDRGGGETQYF TGTGCCAGTAGGGACAGGGGAGGAGGAGAGACCCAGTACTTC TRBD1 TRBV19 - TRBJ2-5
CASSPSGRLEIGWQFF TGTGCCAGTAGTCCTAGCGGGAGATTGGAGATAGGTTGGCAGTTCTTC TRBD2 TRBV19 - TRBJ2-1
CASSLGLAGAHNEQFF TGTGCCAGCAGCTTGGGGCTAGCGGGAGCACACAATGAGCAGTTCTTC TRBD2 TRBV5-4 once TRBJ2-1
CASSSIQGAREKLFF TGCGCCAGCAGCTCGATACAGGGGGCTCGGGAAAAACTGTTTTTT TRBD1 TRBV5-1 - TRBJ1-4
CASSLRTGGYEQYF TGTGCCAGCAGTTTAAGGACAGGGGGCTACGAGCAGTACTTC TRBD1 TRBV27 once TRBJ2-7
CASSLYPGDRGTDEQFF TGCGCCAGCAGCTTGTATCCGGGGGACAGGGGAACGGATGAGCAGTTCTTC TRBD1 TRBV5-1 - TRBJ2-1
CASFPLAPGWASYEQYF TGTGCCAGCTTTCCCTTGGCCCCCGGCTGGGCCTCCTACGAGCAGTACTTC - TRBV28 - TRBJ2-7
CASSQEGQGGQPQHF TGCGCCAGCAGCCAAGAGGGACAGGGGGGTCAGCCCCAGCATTTT TRBD1 TRBV4-1 - TRBJ1-5
CASSSSGVGYNEQFF TGTGCCAGCAGTTCATCCGGGGTAGGGTACAATGAGCAGTTCTTC - TRBV6-5 - TRBJ2-1
CASSPRAGPFYDSPLHF TGTGCCAGCAGCCCCCGTGCAGGGCCTTTTTACGATTCACCCCTCCACTTT - TRBV9 - TRBJ1-6
CASSQPPGANYGYTF TGTGCCAGCAGCCAACCTCCAGGGGCTAACTATGGCTACACCTTC - TRBV11-3 - TRBJ1-2
CASSIVGSGPESISYEQYF TGTGCCAGTAGTATAGTCGGCAGTGGGCCAGAATCTATCTCCTACGAGCAGTACTTC - TRBV19 - TRBJ2-7
CASSLLRDDVSYEQYF TGTGCCAGCAGCCTTCTCCGGGATGATGTCTCCTACGAGCAGTACTTC - TRBV13 - TRBJ2-7
CASSSGLQGYEQYF TGCGCCAGCAGCTCAGGACTCCAGGGGTACGAGCAGTACTTC - TRBV4-3 - TRBJ2-7
CASSKPGQGIAGGHEQYF TGTGCCAGCAGCAAACCGGGACAGGGGATAGCGGGAGGCCACGAGCAGTACTTC - TRBV5-4 - TRBJ2-7
CASSYSTDGVNSPLHF TGTGCCAGCAGTTACTCGACTGACGGGGTAAATTCACCCCTCCACTTT - TRBV6-2/TRBV6-3 - TRBJ1-6
CASSLSLTPTNEKLFF TGTGCCAGCAGCCTAAGTCTTACTCCAACTAATGAAAAACTGTTTTTT - TRBV7-9 once TRBJ1-4
CASSFTGTSGTETQYF TGTGCCAGCAGCTTCACCGGGACTAGCGGGACTGAGACCCAGTACTTC TRBD2 TRBV7-3 few TRBJ2-5
CASSLRSDQPQHF TGTGCCAGCAGTCTACGAAGCGATCAGCCCCAGCATTTT - TRBV27 - TRBJ1-5
CASSQLPSGSGDNEQFF TGTGCCAGCAGCCAGCTACCTAGCGGGAGTGGCGACAATGAGCAGTTCTTC TRBD2 TRBV14 - TRBJ2-1
CASSSGSSGNTIYF TGTGCCAGCAGTTCGGGGAGCTCTGGAAACACCATATATTTT - TRBV28 - TRBJ1-3
CATSDTGSNQPQHF TGTGCCACCAGTGATACAGGGAGCAATCAGCCCCAGCATTTT - TRBV24-1 - TRBJ1-5
CSGRGGTKYEQYF TGCAGCGGCCGGGGGGGGACAAAATACGAGCAGTACTTC TRBD2 TRBV29-1 - TRBJ2-7